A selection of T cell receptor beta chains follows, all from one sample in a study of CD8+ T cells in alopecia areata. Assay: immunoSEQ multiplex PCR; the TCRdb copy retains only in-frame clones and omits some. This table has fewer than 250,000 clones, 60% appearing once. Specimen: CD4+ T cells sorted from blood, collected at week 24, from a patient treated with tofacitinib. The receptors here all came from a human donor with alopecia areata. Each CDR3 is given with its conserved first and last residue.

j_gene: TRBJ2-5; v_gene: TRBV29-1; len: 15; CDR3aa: CSVAAGTGGRETQYF
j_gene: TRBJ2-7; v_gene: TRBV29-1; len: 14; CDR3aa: CSVEDPRGSYEQYF
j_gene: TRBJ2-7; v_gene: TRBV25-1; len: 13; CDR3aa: CASNEGPNYEQYF
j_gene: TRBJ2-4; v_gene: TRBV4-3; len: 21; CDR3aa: CASSQDWGSGGLIIAKNIQYF
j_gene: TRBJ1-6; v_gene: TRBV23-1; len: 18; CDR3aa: CASSQAILPRQDNSPLHF
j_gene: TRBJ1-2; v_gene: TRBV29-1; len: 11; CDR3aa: CSVGTGYGYTF
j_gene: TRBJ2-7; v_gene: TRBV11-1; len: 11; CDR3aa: CASSNLEEQYF
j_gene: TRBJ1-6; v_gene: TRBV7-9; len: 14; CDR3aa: CASSSPRENSPLHF
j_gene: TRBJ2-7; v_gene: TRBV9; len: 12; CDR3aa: CAPAGGFYEQYF
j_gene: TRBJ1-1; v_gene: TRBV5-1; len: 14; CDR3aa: CASGRPEGDTEAFF
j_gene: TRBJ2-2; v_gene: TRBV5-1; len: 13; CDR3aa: CASSLIRAGELFF
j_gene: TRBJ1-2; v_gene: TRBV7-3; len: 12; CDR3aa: CASSFGGGGYTF
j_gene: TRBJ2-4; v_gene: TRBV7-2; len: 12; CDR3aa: CASSLVGNIQYF
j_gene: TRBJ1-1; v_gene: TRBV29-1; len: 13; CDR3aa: CSVRQVLNTEAFF